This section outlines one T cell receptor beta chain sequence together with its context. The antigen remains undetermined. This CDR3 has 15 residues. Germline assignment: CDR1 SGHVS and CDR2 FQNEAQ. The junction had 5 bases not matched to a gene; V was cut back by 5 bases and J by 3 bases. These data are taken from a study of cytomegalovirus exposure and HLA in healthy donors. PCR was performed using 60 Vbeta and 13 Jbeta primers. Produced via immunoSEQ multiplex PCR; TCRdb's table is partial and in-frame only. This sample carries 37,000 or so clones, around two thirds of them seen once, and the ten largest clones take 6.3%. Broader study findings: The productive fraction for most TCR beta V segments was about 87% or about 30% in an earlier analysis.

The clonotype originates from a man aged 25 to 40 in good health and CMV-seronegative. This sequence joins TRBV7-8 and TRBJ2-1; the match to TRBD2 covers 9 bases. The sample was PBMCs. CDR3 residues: CASSPAGGNYNEQFF. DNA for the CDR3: TGTGCCAGCAGCCCAGCGGGGGGTAACTACAATGAGCAGTTCTTC.